A single sample is the source of the 28 T cell receptor beta chains below, sequenced in a study of beta chain features in type 1 diabetes. The isolated RNA, all of it, was reverse transcribed, so expressed TCRB transcripts were what got sequenced. Produced via immunoSEQ multiplex PCR; TCRdb's table is partial and in-frame only. Here the sample spans about 340,000 clones, roughly 8% being singletons. Sequences were obtained from central memory CD4+ T cells from blood. These receptors originate from a young woman in good health.

V and J are TRBV7-3 and TRBJ2-2; 9 bases line up with TRBD1. Trimming at V came to 5 bases and at J to 5 bases, leaving 0 bases not matched to a gene. The CDR3 is made up of 13 amino acids. Germline values: CDR1 SGHTA, CDR2 FQGTGA. CDR3 DNA sequence: TGTGCCAGCAGCGGACAGGGGACCGGGGAGCTGTTTTTT. Protein sequence: CASSGQGTGELFF.

V usage is TRBV4-1 and J usage is TRBJ2-1; 12 nucleotides align to TRBD2. The CDR3 is made up of 17 amino acids. The germline gives CDR1 MGHRA, CDR2 YSYEKL. With 0 bases clipped from V and 9 bases from J, the junction kept 9 bases outside the gene matches. CDR3 protein: CASSQELAGGPLAEQFF. DNA of the CDR3: TGCGCCAGCAGCCAAGAGCTAGCGGGAGGGCCTTTAGCTGAGCAGTTCTTC.

J is TRBJ2-5 and V is TRBV18; 9 bases align to TRBD2. V shed 3 bases, J shed 5 bases, and the junction held 10 bases outside the gene matches. This CDR3 has 16 amino acids. Germline V gene sequence: CDR1 KGHSH, CDR2 LQKENI. The chain's CDR3 is CASSPGRREGLETQYF. CDR3 DNA sequence: TGTGCCAGCTCACCGGGTCGGCGGGAGGGCCTGGAGACCCAGTACTTC.

This clone was recorded many times. The V and J genes are TRBV5-4 and TRBJ1-1; D is unclear. Germline V lookup: CDR1 SGHNT, CDR2 YYREEE (reference sequence). This CDR3 spans 13 amino acids. V was trimmed by 1 base and J by 1 base, leaving 5 bases between them. The CDR3, as DNA: TGTGCCAGCAGCTTGTGGGGGAACACTGAAGCTTTCTTT. Its protein product is CASSLWGNTEAFF.

This clone was observed a few times. The rearrangement uses TRBV6-6 and TRBJ2-7, with no clear D. CDR1 and CDR2 from the germline V gene are MNHNY and SVGAGI (reference sequence). The CDR3 totals 11 residues. V was pared by 6 bases and J by 3 bases, with 6 bases between. The CDR3 reads CASRLSYEQYF. The CDR3 DNA follows: TGTGCCAGCAGACTTAGCTACGAGCAGTACTTC.

The genes are TRBV7-2 and TRBJ2-1, with TRBD1 identical over 9 bases. The CDR3 has 16 residues. Looked up from germline, CDR1 is SGHTA and CDR2 is FQGNSA. Trimming at V came to 3 bases and at J to 3 bases, leaving 6 bases not matched to a gene. The CDR3 reads CASSLTRDRDYNEQFF. The CDR3 DNA reads TGTGCCAGCAGCTTGACCCGGGACAGGGACTACAATGAGCAGTTCTTC.

This clone was counted ten times or more. This chain joins TRBV7-3 and TRBJ2-3, with 7 bases matching TRBD2. V dropped 2 bases and J dropped 4; count of bases not matched to a gene: 3. The germline V gene encodes CDR1 SGHTA and CDR2 FQGTGA. This CDR3 region has 14 residues. As DNA, the CDR3 is TGTGCCAGCAGCTTAGGGCTAGCGGCAGATACGCAGTATTTT. Protein: CASSLGLAADTQYF.

Ten or more counts support this clone. The chain is built from TRBV29-1 and TRBJ2-1; the match to TRBD2 covers 7 bases. The CDR3 spans 12 residues. Germline V gives CDR1 SQVTM, CDR2 ANQGSEA. The ends lost 8 bases at V and 7 bases at J; junction bases unmatched: 8. The CDR3 DNA follows: TGCAGCTGCGGGAGAATGGGAAATGAGCAGTTCTTC. It translates to CSCGRMGNEQFF.

This clone has just a few counts. Being one base from a much bigger clone, this may be a read error. Other nucleotide sequences from this sample produce the same CDR3. The rearrangement uses TRBV5-4 and TRBJ2-3; no clear D. Per the germline V gene, CDR1 is SGHNT and CDR2 is YYREEE (reference sequence). Between the trimmed V and J ends, which lost 4 bases and 2 bases, there was a span of 14 bases. The CDR3 loop spans 15 amino acids. The DNA of the CDR3 is TGTGCCAGCAGCCAAGATTTTCGGGTCACAGATACGCAGTATTTT. Protein sequence: CASSQDFRVTDTQYF.

This chain uses TRBV7-9 with TRBJ2-5, with D possibly being TRBD1 or TRBD2 (5 bases each). The CDR3 is made up of 15 amino acids. Trimming shortened V by 1 base and J by 2 bases, and 11 bases separated the two germline ends. In germline, CDR1 is SEHNR, CDR2 FQNEAQ (reference sequence). CDR3 in amino acids: CASSLVGTGQETQYF. In DNA form, the CDR3 reads TGTGCCAGCAGCTTAGTTGGGACGGGGCAAGAGACCCAGTACTTC. The variable domain in full, with the rest retrieved from reference TRBV7-9 and TRBJ2-5, is DTGVSQNPRHKITKRGQNVTFRCDPISEHNRLYWYRQTLGQGPEFLTYFQNEAQLEKSRLLSDRFSAERPKGSFSTLEIQRTEQGDSAMYLCASSLVGTGQETQYFGPGTRLLVL.

This clone was found a few times. The chain couples TRBV10-3 to TRBJ2-4, with a weak D call TRBD1 (5 bases). Trimming shortened V by 10 bases and J by 3 bases, and 22 bases separated the two germline ends. CDR3 length: 16 residues. Germline lookup yields CDR1 ENHRY and CDR2 SYGVKD. CDR3 nucleotide sequence: TGTGCCAGCAGGCACCGAAGCAGGGCTGGCAAAAACATTCAGTACTTC. Translated, it gives CASRHRSRAGKNIQYF.

This clone has just a few counts. This chain links TRBV7-9 with TRBJ1-2, with unresolved D. Per the germline V gene, CDR1 is SEHNR and CDR2 is FQNEAQ (reference sequence). The length of the CDR3 is 13 residues. V shed 1 base and J shed 8 bases, with 11 bases lying between them. The CDR3 spells CASSLVSYFGYTF. The DNA for the CDR3 is TGTGCCAGCAGCTTAGTTTCCTACTTCGGCTACACCTTC.

The chain is built from TRBV28 and TRBJ2-1; TRBD1 might be the D (6 bases). Germline CDR1 and CDR2: MDHEN and SYDVKM. Trimming shortened V by 7 bases and J by 7 bases, and 20 bases separated the two germline ends. The CDR3 consists of 15 residues. The DNA of the CDR3 is TGTGCCAGCATCACCCCAACAGGGCGCCGTAATGAGCAGTTCTTC. Translation gives CASITPTGRRNEQFF.

The chain uses TRBV7-6 and TRBJ2-5; 9 positions match TRBD2. J was trimmed by 4 bases and V by 2 bases; bases with no gene match: 5. CDR1 and CDR2 (germline): SGHVS, FNYEAQ. The CDR3 spans 15 residues. The CDR3 DNA is TGTGCCAGCAGCTTACCGCCTAGCGGGGTAGAGACCCAGTACTTC. Amino acids: CASSLPPSGVETQYF.

This clone has only a few counts. V usage is TRBV15 and J usage is TRBJ1-1; 7 positions match TRBD1. Trimming cost V 5 bases and J 6 bases; bases outside gene matches: 6. The CDR3 runs to 13 residues. Per germline, CDR1 LNHNV and CDR2 YYDKDF (reference sequence). For the CDR3, the DNA is TGTGCCACCAGCCCAGGGGGGATGGCTGAAGCTTTCTTT. Translated: CATSPGGMAEAFF.

There are a few counts of this clone. The rearrangement links TRBV29-1 to TRBJ1-5; D is unclear. With 4 bases removed from V and 4 bases from J, the gap between germline ends came to 11 bases. This CDR3 is built from 13 residues. Germline loops: CDR1 SQVTM, CDR2 ANQGSEA. The DNA of the CDR3 is TGCAGCGTTGTATCGGGGAAAAATCAGCCCCAGCATTTT. Amino acids: CSVVSGKNQPQHF. Filled out from reference TRBV29-1 and TRBJ1-5, the complete variable domain reads SAVISQKPSRDICQRGTSLTIQCQVDSQVTMMFWYRQQPGQSLTLIATANQGSEATYESGFVIDKFPISRPNLTFSTLTVSNMSPEDSSIYLCSVVSGKNQPQHFGDGTRLSIL.

This clone was counted many times. Within the sample, other DNA sequences also encode this same CDR3. This chain links TRBV7-9 with TRBJ2-2, with D possibly matching TRBD2 (6 bases). The V end lost 5 bases, the J end lost 6 bases, and 10 bases lay between the germline ends. This CDR3 has 13 amino acids. Germline CDR1 and CDR2: SEHNR and FQNEAQ (reference sequence). The CDR3 spells CASSRLESGELFF. The CDR3 DNA sequence: TGTGCCAGCAGCCGACTAGAGTCCGGGGAGCTGTTTTTT.

J is TRBJ2-7 and V is TRBV7-9, with 9 bases aligning to TRBD2. This CDR3 is built from 16 residues. With V trimmed by 1 base and J by 3 bases, 7 bases remained unmatched. Per germline, CDR1 SEHNR and CDR2 FQNEAQ (reference sequence). DNA for the CDR3: TGTGCCAGCAGCTTAGGGGTAGCGGGAGTAAACTACGAGCAGTACTTC. It yields the protein CASSLGVAGVNYEQYF.

This clone was counted only a few times. The chain couples TRBV7-3 to TRBJ2-2, with D perhaps matching TRBD1 (5 bases). CDR1 is SGHTA, CDR2 FQGTGA, per germline. This CDR3 region has 14 residues. V lost 2 bases and J 4 bases, leaving 8 bases between the germline ends. CDR3 sequence reads: CASSLGAATGELFF. In nucleotides, the CDR3 is TGTGCCAGCAGCTTAGGGGCTGCCACCGGGGAGCTGTTTTTT.

This clone was seen repeatedly, ten times or more. The chain is built from TRBV10-3 and TRBJ2-5, with D unresolved. CDR3 length equals 13 residues. Trimming pared 6 bases from V and 5 bases from J, leaving 13 bases between. Germline V gene sequence: CDR1 ENHRY, CDR2 SYGVKD. The CDR3 here is CAIRLSGTETQYF. In DNA form, the CDR3 reads TGTGCCATCAGACTTTCTGGCACGGAGACCCAGTACTTC.

This clone was counted only a few times. The chain carries TRBV7-2 and TRBJ2-1; D may be TRBD1 (5 bases). The V gene lost 7 bases and the J gene lost 9 bases, with 19 bases spanning the gap. Germline V gene sequence: CDR1 SGHTA, CDR2 FQGNSA. The CDR3 runs 14 residues. The chain's CDR3 is CASNLQGARGEQFF. The CDR3 DNA is TGTGCCAGCAACCTCCAAGGGGCGCGCGGTGAGCAGTTCTTC.

This clone was observed a handful of times. The chain couples TRBV29-1 to TRBJ1-2; 7 positions agree with TRBD1. This CDR3 is 14 amino acids long. V shed 5 bases and J 6 bases; nucleotides not matched to a gene: 12. CDR1 and CDR2 from the germline V gene are SQVTM and ANQGSEA. The CDR3 region is CSVWGIQTGNGYTF. As DNA, the CDR3 is TGCAGCGTTTGGGGGATCCAGACAGGGAATGGCTACACCTTC.

The rearrangement uses TRBV7-2 and TRBJ1-1; D gene ambiguous. Germline V gene lookup returns CDR1 SGHTA and CDR2 FQGNSA. Deletions cut 5 bases from V and 0 bases from J, with 13 bases between. There are 15 residues in the CDR3. The CDR3 nucleotides read TGTGCCAGCAGCGTCCAGGCATCCATGAACACTGAAGCTTTCTTT. Its translation: CASSVQASMNTEAFF.

This rearrangement joins TRBV19 to TRBJ2-1; D call uncertain. There are 17 residues in the CDR3. V was cut by 5 bases and J by 3 bases, with 20 bases left in between. The germline CDR1 and CDR2 sequences are LNHDA and SQIVND (reference sequence). CDR3 DNA: TGTGCCAGTAGTCTAAATTTAATACAGCAGATCTACAATGAGCAGTTCTTC. This codes for CASSLNLIQQIYNEQFF. Drawing the rest from reference TRBV19 and TRBJ2-1, the complete variable domain is DGGITQSPKYLFRKEGQNVTLSCEQNLNHDAMYWYRQDPGQGLRLIYYSQIVNDFQKGDIAEGYSVSREKKESFPLTVTSAQKNPTAFYLCASSLNLIQQIYNEQFFGPGTRLTVL.

This chain links TRBV7-3 with TRBJ2-5; D remains unclear. The V gene lost 2 bases and the J gene lost 0 bases, with 7 bases spanning the gap. The V gene's germline CDR1 is SGHTA and CDR2 FQGTGA. This CDR3 spans 14 amino acids. The CDR3 sequence is CASSLSGHQETQYF. In DNA, the CDR3 is TGTGCCAGCAGCTTATCAGGCCACCAAGAGACCCAGTACTTC. The complete variable domain, with remaining parts taken from reference TRBV7-3 and TRBJ2-5, reads GAGVSQTPSNKVTEKGKYVELRCDPISGHTALYWYRQSLGQGPEFLIYFQGTGAADDSGLPNDRFFAVRPEGSVSTLKIQRTERGDSAVYLCASSLSGHQETQYFGPGTRLLVL.

This clone has just a few counts. The chain carries TRBV9 and TRBJ2-1; TRBD2 matches 11 bases. V was clipped by 3 bases and J by 4 bases; unmatched bases: 3. The CDR3 has 15 residues. Germline V gene data show CDR1 as SGDLS and CDR2 as YYNGEE. For the CDR3, the DNA is TGTGCCAGCAGCGGGACTAGCGGGCCTTACAATGAGCAGTTCTTC. Amino acid sequence: CASSGTSGPYNEQFF.

This clone was seen a few times. The rearrangement uses TRBV27 and TRBJ2-5, with TRBD1 matching over 11 bases. CDR3 length: 17 amino acids. CDR1 is MNHEY and CDR2 is SMNVEV in the germline V gene (reference sequence). V gave up 4 bases and J gave up 7 bases; unmatched junction bases: 14. Written as DNA, the CDR3 is TGTGCCAGCAGTTCCCCCGGGACAGGGGGTATCCGGCGGACCCAGTACTTC. Protein sequence: CASSSPGTGGIRRTQYF.

This clone was recorded a few times. The chain couples TRBV6-5 to TRBJ1-2; D is possibly TRBD1 (5 bases). The germline CDR1 and CDR2 sequences are MNHEY and SVGAGI. The CDR3 contains 12 residues. The V and J ends lost 7 bases and 7 bases respectively, with 13 bases between them. The CDR3 region is CASTGTAGGYTF. CDR3 DNA: TGTGCCAGCACTGGGACGGCCGGTGGCTACACCTTC.